This T cell receptor beta chain appears in the sequencing data of a study of type 1 and type 2 diabetes patients. Each diabetic donor fulfilled classification criteria for either type 1 or type 2. Other autoimmune diseases and infections within the past four weeks excluded donors. This clonotype has a count of ten or more. The target antigen is unknown. With 2 bases removed from V and 5 bases from J, the gap between germline ends came to 12 bases. The CDR3 is 14 amino acids. The germline gives CDR1 WSHSY, CDR2 SAAADI. General study points: Age and gender were not matched between study groups, possibly biasing interpretation. Some HECs seen only in T1D might also appear in more T2D or control samples.

Genomic DNA was the PCR template. A primer set of 30 forward and 13 reverse primers amplified the CDR3. TCRdb re-derived calls from the multiplex PCR reads in MiXCR, one entry per CDR3 protein. This sample has a few hundred thousand distinct CDR3 sequences, with roughly 50% found just once. The chain is built from TRBV10-2 and TRBJ2-5, with D tentatively TRBD1 or TRBD2 (6 bases each). The specimen was peripheral blood mononuclear cells (PBMCs). The TCR originated in a man aged 18-30 years with type 2 diabetes. CDR3 DNA: TGCGCCAGCAGTGAGATAACAGGGAGGGAGACCCAGTACTTC. Translating it yields CASSEITGRETQYF.